This note documents a single TCR beta chain sequence. Its antigen is as yet unknown. There are 11 residues in the CDR3. V lost 7 bases to trimming and J lost 7 bases, with 11 bases between them. Per the germline V gene, CDR1 is MNHEY and CDR2 is SVGAGI. Amplification targeted the TCR beta CDR3 regions, with RNA transcripts as the source material. Amplification began with first-round RT-PCR using HTBI primers, then second-round multiplex PCR was performed. In TCRdb, the multiplex PCR reads were re-called with MiXCR into one record per CDR3 protein. Of about 740,000 distinct CDR3 sequences listed, about 44% are singletons. This sample stems from a study of Graves' ophthalmopathy and Graves' hyperthyroidism. Study-wide results and caveats: Both an approximately 69% sensitivity and an approximately 74% specificity characterized the model's predictions of ophthalmopathy progression.

The receptor comes from an adult man with Graves' ophthalmopathy. J is TRBJ2-7 and V is TRBV6-5, with a tentative D call TRBD2 (5 bases). The sequenced sample was peripheral blood. DNA for the CDR3: TGTGCCAGCACAAAAACGGGGGAGCAGTACTTC. The encoded protein is CASTKTGEQYF.